The following is a T cell receptor (beta chain) sequence with its context. These data belong to a study of response to subunit inactivated influenza vaccine. The V gene lost 3 bases and the J gene lost 4 bases, with 16 bases spanning the gap. The CDR3 runs to 15 residues. Germline CDR1 and CDR2: MNHEY and SVGEGT. TCRdb called the RT-PCR reads again in MiXCR, with one record for every CDR3 protein. The table lists about 540,000 distinct CDR3 sequences, roughly 25% of them singletons. This same sample was also taken into another study, of T cells expressing NK-cell markers. That work states: Libraries used 5'RACE template switching adding universal primer site and UMIs. Sorted CD3+CD56+NKG2C+, CD3+CD56+NKG2C- and CD3+CD56-NKG2C+ T cells supplied TCR beta repertoires.

The sample consisted of CD4+ T cells sorted from PBMCs, taken about 12 days after vaccination. The origin of this receptor is a man aged 45-60 years who received an inactivated influenza vaccine. This chain connects TRBV6-2 or TRBV6-3 to TRBJ2-7, with D possibly matching TRBD2 (6 bases). The CDR3 sequence is CASSYSTGGWYEQYF. DNA for the CDR3: TGTGCCAGCAGTTATTCGACCGGGGGTTGGTACGAGCAGTACTTC.